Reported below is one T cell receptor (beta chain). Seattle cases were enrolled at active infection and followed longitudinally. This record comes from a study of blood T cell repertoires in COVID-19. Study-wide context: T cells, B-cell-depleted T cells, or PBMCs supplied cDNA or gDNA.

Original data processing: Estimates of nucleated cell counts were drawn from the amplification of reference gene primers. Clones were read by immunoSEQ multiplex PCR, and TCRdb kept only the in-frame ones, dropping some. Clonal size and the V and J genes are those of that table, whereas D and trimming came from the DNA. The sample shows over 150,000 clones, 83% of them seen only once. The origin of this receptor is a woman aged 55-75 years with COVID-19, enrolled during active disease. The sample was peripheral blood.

CDR3 bases: TGCAGCGTTGAAGATAGGAGAAGAGACCCAAATCGGGGCTACACCTTC. This translates into CSVEDRRRDPNRGYTF. The chain couples TRBV29-1 to TRBJ1-2; no reliable D call. The germline V and J ends were trimmed by 0 bases and 8 bases, with 22 bases remaining between them. The length of the CDR3 is 16 residues. CDR1 is SQVTM and CDR2 is ANQGSEA in the germline V gene.